This is a list of T cell receptor beta chains from one sample in a study of immune cell composition in non-small cell lung cancer. Measured with immunoSEQ multiplex PCR; TCRdb has only the in-frame clones, and not every one. The sample records about 2,900 clones, 70% to 80% being singletons. Sequencing was performed on non-adjacent lung tissue. These TCRs come from a human donor with non-small cell lung cancer. Each CDR3 is given with its conserved first and last residue. Each record gives: V gene, clone size, J gene, D gene, CDR3 DNA, CDR3 protein. A D gene is named only where the DNA matches it firmly. Size is stated for part of the rows, as once, few or many counts, or as a class when the clone is expanded.

TRBV5-6,.,TRBJ1-2,.,TGTGCCAGCAGCTTGCGTCAGGGGAATGGCTACACCTTC,CASSLRQGNGYTF
TRBV5-6,.,TRBJ2-7,TRBD1,TGTGCCAGCAGCTTGCCTCCGGGACAGGTAACCTACGAGCAGTACTTC,CASSLPPGQVTYEQYF
TRBV4-2,once,TRBJ2-3,TRBD2,TGTGCCAGCAGAACGACTAGCGGGAGCTTCGCAGATACGCAGTATTTT,CASRTTSGSFADTQYF
TRBV27,few,TRBJ2-7,TRBD2,TGTGCCAGCAGTCCTAGCGGGGGGGCGGGCGAGCAGTACTTC,CASSPSGGAGEQYF
TRBV7-2,.,TRBJ2-5,TRBD1,TGTGCCAGCAGCGGTCGACAGGGTCAAGAGACCCAGTACTTC,CASSGRQGQETQYF
TRBV2,.,TRBJ2-1,.,TGTGCCAGCAGTGAAGGCCTATTTAACAATGAGCAGTTCTTC,CASSEGLFNNEQFF
TRBV7-6,.,TRBJ2-5,TRBD1,TGTGCCAGCAGCGACGGACAGGTCGATGAGACCCAGTACTTC,CASSDGQVDETQYF
TRBV6-1,.,TRBJ2-1,TRBD1,TGTGCCAGCGGATCCGACAGGGGGACATACAATGAGCAGTTCTTC,CASGSDRGTYNEQFF
TRBV4-2,.,TRBJ2-3,.,TGTGCCAGCAGCCAAGATCTAGGACAGACAGATACGCAGTATTTT,CASSQDLGQTDTQYF
TRBV21-1,.,TRBJ2-4,.,.,CASSCFLGLAKNIQYF
TRBV9,.,TRBJ2-7,.,TGTGCCAGCAGCGTAGGAAGTACGCCTACCTACGAGCAGTACTTC,CASSVGSTPTYEQYF
TRBV19,.,TRBJ2-7,TRBD1,TGTGCCAGTAGTATAGGCGGGACAGGGACCTACGAGCAGTACTTC,CASSIGGTGTYEQYF
TRBV19,.,TRBJ2-1,TRBD1,TGTGCCAGTAGGAATCCGGGACAGGGGTGGAATGAGCAGTTCTTC,CASRNPGQGWNEQFF
TRBV5-1,few,TRBJ2-3,TRBD2,TGCGCCAGCAGTAGTGAGGGAGGGCCCTCAGATACGCAGTATTTT,CASSSEGGPSDTQYF
TRBV19,.,TRBJ1-2,.,TGTGCCTCCTACAGGGACCGCTATGGCTACACCTTC,CASYRDRYGYTF
TRBV9,.,TRBJ2-5,.,TGTGCCAGCCAGGGCAACTATAAAGAGACCCAGTACTTC,CASQGNYKETQYF
TRBV11-2,.,TRBJ2-1,TRBD2,TGTGCCAGCAGCTCGGGGACTAGCGGGAGAAAGTCCTACAATGAGCAGTTCTTC,CASSSGTSGRKSYNEQFF
TRBV11-1,.,TRBJ1-5,.,TGTGCCAGCAGCGCAGACAGGACGAATCAGCCCCAGCATTTT,CASSADRTNQPQHF
TRBV11-3,.,TRBJ2-7,.,TGTGCCAGCAGCTCAGGGGTATTGCAGTACTTC,CASSSGVLQYF
TRBV5-4,.,TRBJ2-2,.,TGTGCCAGCAACCTGGGACAGAACACCGGGGAGCTGTTTTTT,CASNLGQNTGELFF
TRBV21-1,.,TRBJ2-7,.,TGTGCCAGCAGCAAACAGGGGGGAGAAACCTACGAGCAGTACTTC,CASSKQGGETYEQYF
TRBV19,.,TRBJ1-2,TRBD1,TGTGCCAGTACAGAGTCCGATGACAGGACAGGGCATGGCTACACCTTC,CASTESDDRTGHGYTF
TRBV5-1,few,TRBJ2-1,.,TGCGCCAGCAGCTTGGAGGCAGCCGCCGGGTACAATGAGCAGTTCTTC,CASSLEAAAGYNEQFF
TRBV11-2,.,TRBJ1-1,TRBD1,TGTGCCAGCAGCTTCACAGGGGGCCCTGAAGCTTTCTTT,CASSFTGGPEAFF
TRBV9,.,TRBJ1-2,.,TGTGCCAGCAGAAACCGCGGGACGGCTAACTATGGCTACACCTTC,CASRNRGTANYGYTF
TRBV7-8,.,TRBJ2-1,TRBD2,TGTGCCAGCCTGGGTCCAAGCGGGAGTCCCTTCCGTTCCAATGAGCAGTTCTTC,CASLGPSGSPFRSNEQFF